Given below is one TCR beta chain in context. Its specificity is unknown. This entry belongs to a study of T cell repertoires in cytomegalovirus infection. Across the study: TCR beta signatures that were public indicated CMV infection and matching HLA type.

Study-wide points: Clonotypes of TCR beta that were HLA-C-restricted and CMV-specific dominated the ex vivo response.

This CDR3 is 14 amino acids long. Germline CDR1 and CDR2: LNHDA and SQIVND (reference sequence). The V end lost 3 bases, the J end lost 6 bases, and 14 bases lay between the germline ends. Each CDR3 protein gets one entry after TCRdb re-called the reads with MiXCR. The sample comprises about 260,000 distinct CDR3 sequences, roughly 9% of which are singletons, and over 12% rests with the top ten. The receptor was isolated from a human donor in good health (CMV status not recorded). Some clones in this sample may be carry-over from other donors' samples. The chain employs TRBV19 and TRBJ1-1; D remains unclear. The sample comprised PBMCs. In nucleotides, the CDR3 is TGTGCCAGTAGTATGGGTCGTTTTCCGCCTGAAGCTTTCTTT. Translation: CASSMGRFPPEAFF.